The next 13 T cell receptor beta chains were all read from a single sample in a study of T cell repertoires in cytomegalovirus infection. What these receptors recognize is not known. TCRdb passed the reads through MiXCR, listing each CDR3 protein once. The sample lists approximately 310,000 distinct CDR3 sequences, roughly 25% occurring once. This sample comprised cultured PBMCs, obtained from culture after CMV antigen stimulation. These receptors all stem from a human donor in good health (CMV status not recorded). Some clones in this sample may be carry-over from other donors' samples.

This clonotype came up a few times. The V call is TRBV9, the J call TRBJ2-1; D possibly corresponds to TRBD2 (5 bases). Trimming left V 4 bases short and J 2 bases short, with 13 bases between. The germline V gene encodes CDR1 SGDLS and CDR2 YYNGEE. The CDR3 loop spans 15 amino acids. The CDR3 spells CASSPRSGPYNEQFF. The CDR3 region has the DNA TGTGCCAGCAGCCCCCGGAGCGGCCCCTACAATGAGCAGTTCTTC.

The CDR3 region is CASSQGTSGRVGIQYF. CDR3 coding DNA: TGCGCCAGCAGCCAAGGGACTAGCGGGAGGGTGGGCATTCAGTACTTC. The V call is TRBV4-3, the J call TRBJ2-4, with 15 bases that match TRBD2. V lost 1 base and J lost 9; bases outside the gene matches: 4. CDR3 size: 16 residues. In germline, CDR1 is LGHNA, CDR2 YSLEER.

J is TRBJ2-3 and V is TRBV29-1; 14 bases agree with TRBD2. This CDR3 contains 14 residues. Germline CDR1 and CDR2: SQVTM and ANQGSEA. Trimming at V came to 6 bases and at J to 3 bases, leaving 2 bases not matched to a gene. CDR3 residues: CSVGTSGSTDTQYF. The CDR3 nucleotides are TGCAGCGTCGGGACTAGCGGGAGTACAGATACGCAGTATTTT.

This clonotype has a handful of counts. The gene calls are TRBV12-3 or TRBV12-4 and TRBJ2-2; no reliable D call. The ends were cut back, 6 bases at V and 7 bases at J, with 12 bases in the middle. The CDR3 loop spans 13 amino acids. In nucleotides, the CDR3 is TGTGCCAGCAGCCGTGACAACCTCGGGGAGCTGTTTTTT. Translated, it gives CASSRDNLGELFF.

DNA for the CDR3: TGTGCCAGCAGCTTAGGGTTGCTAGCGGAGGGAGAGACCCAGTACTTC. Translation gives CASSLGLLAEGETQYF. J is TRBJ2-5 and V is TRBV7-2; 7 nucleotides match TRBD2. J gave up 4 bases and V 1 base, and 9 bases lay outside the gene matches. The CDR3 is made up of 16 amino acids. CDR1 is SGHTA, CDR2 FQGNSA, per germline.

The rearrangement joins TRBV28 to TRBJ2-2; D is unresolved. Germline V gene lookup returns CDR1 MDHEN and CDR2 SYDVKM. CDR3 size: 13 residues. With 6 bases removed from V and 0 bases from J, the gap between germline ends came to 5 bases. CDR3 loop: CASRASNTGELFF. For the CDR3, the DNA is TGTGCCAGCAGGGCCTCGAACACCGGGGAGCTGTTTTTT.

This clonotype was picked up a small number of times. V is TRBV18 and J is TRBJ2-1; possible D gene TRBD2, 6 bases. The germline V and J ends were trimmed by 4 bases and 6 bases, with 22 bases remaining between them. Germline values: CDR1 KGHSH, CDR2 LQKENI. The length of the CDR3 is 17 residues. This CDR3 reads CASSQGIADRPGNEQFF. The CDR3 nucleotides are TGTGCCAGCTCACAGGGAATAGCGGACCGACCTGGCAATGAGCAGTTCTTC.

The CDR3 sequence: CASRAPGRGAKNIQYF. The CDR3 DNA follows: TGTGCCAGCAGGGCTCCCGGGCGAGGGGCCAAAAACATTCAGTACTTC. The gene calls are TRBV11-2 and TRBJ2-4; tentatively, D is TRBD2 (5 bases). CDR1 is SGHAT, CDR2 FQNNGV, per germline. This CDR3 spans 16 amino acids. The germline V and J ends were trimmed by 6 bases and 1 base, with 16 bases remaining between them.

This clonotype was detected ten times or more. The rearrangement uses TRBV7-7 and TRBJ2-2, with D unresolved. Germline values: CDR1 SSHAT, CDR2 FNYEAQ (reference sequence). Trimming shortened V by 2 bases and J by 5 bases, and 9 bases separated the two germline ends. CDR3 length: 14 residues. For the CDR3, the DNA is TGTGCCAGCAGCTTAACAGCCCTAACCGGGGAGCTGTTTTTT. Its protein product is CASSLTALTGELFF.

In this sample, this clonotype turned up many times. The genes are TRBV5-5 and TRBJ2-2; D might be TRBD1 (6 bases). The germline V gene encodes CDR1 SGHKS and CDR2 YYEKEE (reference sequence). V was shortened by 0 bases and J by 2 bases, with 14 bases between the two germline ends. The CDR3 runs to 17 residues. This CDR3 is CASSLGLVRGNTGELFF. In nucleotides, the CDR3 is TGTGCCAGCAGCTTGGGATTGGTCAGGGGTAACACCGGGGAGCTGTTTTTT.

CDR3 sequence: CASSLLSRAGNTIYF. For the CDR3, the DNA is TGTGCCAGCAGCTTATTATCCAGGGCTGGAAACACCATATATTTT. The chain couples TRBV7-9 to TRBJ1-3; the D gene is possibly TRBD1 (5 bases). The germline gives CDR1 SEHNR, CDR2 FQNEAQ (reference sequence). The CDR3 extends over 15 amino acids. V was pared by 2 bases and J by 2 bases, with 10 bases between.

V gene TRBV7-4 combines with J gene TRBJ2-3; 8 positions match TRBD2. The CDR3 spans 14 residues. Germline CDR1 is SGHVT and CDR2 is SQSDAQ. V shed 8 bases and J 5 bases; nucleotides not matched to a gene: 9. CDR3 sequence (DNA): TGTGCCAGCGGACTAGGACTAGCAGGAGATACGCAGTATTTT. It is translated as CASGLGLAGDTQYF.

In its sample, this clonotype was seen once. The chain carries TRBV5-6 and TRBJ2-1; 8 bases map to TRBD1. The CDR3 has 15 residues. CDR1 and CDR2 (germline): SGHDT, YYEEEE. J lost 7 bases, V lost 3 bases, and 9 bases had no gene match. In nucleotides, the CDR3 is TGTGCCAGCAGCTACGGGACAGGTCTTGGGAATGAGCAGTTCTTC. It translates to CASSYGTGLGNEQFF.